This T cell receptor (beta chain) was recovered during a study of T cell responses to AZD1222 COVID-19 vaccine. Findings of the study overall: Spike-specific TCR breadth and depth both grew after two AZD1222 doses. At baseline, seropositivity was found in only 6 or 7 AZD1222 recipients. Spike regions recognized by vaccine-associated CD4 TCRs spanned the protein, led by 160-218 and 743-854. Sampling captured repertoires only after the peak T cell response.

Concerning this clone: Antigen specificity is unknown.

Sequencing was performed with immunoSEQ multiplex PCR; in TCRdb, only in-frame clones are kept and a portion is missing. The repertoire holds 95,000 to 150,000 clones, with about 88% as singletons. With 5 bases removed from V and 9 bases from J, the gap between germline ends came to 11 bases. Germline V gene sequence: CDR1 MNHEY, CDR2 SMNVEV (reference sequence). This CDR3 contains 12 residues. This receptor was identified in an adult in good health. This sample comprised peripheral blood, obtained on day 0 of AZD1222 vaccination. This chain connects TRBV27 to TRBJ2-1; D gene uncertain. The CDR3 spells CASSPRWGEQFF. DNA for the CDR3: TGTGCCAGCAGTCCGCGATGGGGTGAGCAGTTCTTC.